This entry is about one TCR beta chain. This record comes from a study of blood T cell repertoires in COVID-19. Overall study context: Both acute and convalescent COVID-19 samples were obtained from the United States, Italy and Spain. The cDNA or gDNA used as material had been derived from T cells, B-cell-depleted T cells, or PBMCs.

Looked up from germline, CDR1 is SGHVT and CDR2 is SQSDAQ. The trim removed 9 bases at V and 1 base at J, leaving 14 bases unmatched. The CDR3 covers 19 residues. Authors' data handling: It was from reference gene primer amplification that nucleated cell counts were estimated. Profiling relied on immunoSEQ multiplex PCR, and the TCRdb table lists in-frame clones only, not all of them. That table supplies the V and J calls and clone size; D and trimming were determined from the DNA. The profile shows tens of thousands of clones, around 83% of them singletons. The TCR sequence derives from a man aged 45 to 65 with active COVID-19. The sample taken for sequencing was peripheral blood. The V and J genes are TRBV7-4 and TRBJ2-1, with 14 bases matching TRBD2. The CDR3 here is CARFQIGTSGRRSYNEQFF. The CDR3 DNA is TGTGCCAGGTTCCAGATCGGGACTAGCGGGAGAAGGTCCTACAATGAGCAGTTCTTC.